The 12 T cell receptor beta chains given below trace back to one sample, sequenced in a study of blood T cell repertoires in COVID-19. The assay was immunoSEQ multiplex PCR, and TCRdb's table has in-frame clones only and misses some. The sample has hundreds of thousands of clones, about 92% seen once. The sample comprised PBMCs or T cells enriched from blood (not recorded which). These receptors all come from a man aged 60-69 years who had recovered from COVID-19.

The chain carries TRBV6-5 and TRBJ2-7; TRBD2 aligns across 9 bases. After removal of 6 bases from V and 2 bases from J, the junction contained 5 bases not matched to a gene. Germline loops: CDR1 MNHEY, CDR2 SVGAGI. The CDR3 length is 14 residues. CDR3 loop: CASRASGTTYEQYF. The CDR3, as DNA: TGTGCCAGCAGAGCTAGCGGGACTACCTACGAGCAGTACTTC.

This clone was counted only a few times. The chain recombines TRBV11-2 with TRBJ2-7, with 9 bases that match TRBD1. Unmatched junction bases numbered 5, after V lost 1 base and J lost 4 bases. The CDR3 totals 15 residues. Looked up from germline, CDR1 is SGHAT and CDR2 is FQNNGV. This chain's CDR3 is CASSLGAGTGYEQYF. In DNA form, the CDR3 reads TGTGCCAGCAGCTTAGGGGCCGGGACAGGGTACGAGCAGTACTTC.

The V and J genes are TRBV3-1 (or the pseudogene TRBV3-2) and TRBJ2-7, with D possibly being TRBD2 (6 bases). Germline-derived CDR1 and CDR2 are LGHDT and YNNKEL (reference sequence). With 8 bases removed from V and 1 base from J, the gap between germline ends came to 18 bases. This CDR3 spans 15 amino acids. The CDR3 DNA reads as TGTGCCAGCCGGGGGATAGCTAGCCGGTCCTACGAGCAGTACTTC. It is translated as CASRGIASRSYEQYF.

The V call is TRBV7-6, the J call TRBJ2-1; 11 bases match TRBD2. There are 15 residues in the CDR3. Germline V lookup: CDR1 SGHVS, CDR2 FNYEAQ. V was clipped by 5 bases and J by 4 bases; unmatched bases: 4. The CDR3 DNA reads TGTGCCAGCAGCGTGACTAGCGGGGCTTACAATGAGCAGTTCTTC. Protein product: CASSVTSGAYNEQFF.

In this sample, this clone turned up a few times. The chain couples TRBV19 to TRBJ1-4; 7 bases line up with TRBD1. This CDR3 region has 15 residues. V shed 5 bases, J shed 4 bases, and the junction held 7 bases outside the gene matches. Germline V gene sequence: CDR1 LNHDA, CDR2 SQIVND (reference sequence). CDR3 DNA: TGTGCCAGTAGTCCCGGACAGGCGAATAATGAAAAACTGTTTTTT. Its translation: CASSPGQANNEKLFF.

The rearrangement uses TRBV19 and TRBJ1-6; possible D gene TRBD1, 6 bases. The germline V gene has CDR1 LNHDA and CDR2 SQIVND (reference sequence). The V end lost 8 bases, the J end lost 7 bases, and 12 bases lay between the germline ends. The CDR3 runs to 13 residues. The CDR3 DNA is TGTGCCAGTTCCTCGGACAGAAATTCACCCCTCCACTTT. Protein: CASSSDRNSPLHF.

The V gene is TRBV30, the J gene TRBJ1-1; TRBD1 matches 8 bases. Trimming removed 4 bases from V and 3 bases from J; junction bases left unmatched: 7. Per germline, CDR1 GTSNPN and CDR2 SVGIG (reference sequence). The CDR3 contains 14 residues. The CDR3 here is CAWNPTGVYTEAFF. CDR3 DNA sequence: TGTGCCTGGAACCCGACAGGGGTTTACACTGAAGCTTTCTTT.

This clone occurred a few times. J is TRBJ1-6 and V is TRBV30; TRBD1 is a possible D gene (6 bases). CDR3 length equals 13 residues. Trimming removed 5 bases from V and 9 bases from J, with 14 bases in between. The germline CDR1 and CDR2 sequences are GTSNPN and SVGIG (reference sequence). CDR3 in DNA: TGTGCCTGGTCGGGCCCCAGGGGTTCACCCCTCCACTTT. This sequence encodes CAWSGPRGSPLHF.

The CDR3 DNA sequence: TGTGCCAGCAGGTCCGCGGGACTAGCGGGAAGCTACGAGCAGTACTTC. This encodes CASRSAGLAGSYEQYF. The rearrangement uses TRBV7-8 and TRBJ2-7; 13 bases match TRBD2. The CDR3 extends over 16 amino acids. Germline CDR1 is SGHVS and CDR2 is FQNEAQ. The J segment lost 3 bases and the V segment lost 6 bases, leaving 8 bases of the junction unmatched.

The chain combines TRBV10-3 with TRBJ2-1; D may be TRBD1 (6 bases). CDR3 length: 15 residues. Germline-derived CDR1 and CDR2 are ENHRY and SYGVKD. V was shortened by 0 bases and J by 3 bases, with 9 bases between the two germline ends. CDR3 protein: CAISESGGLYNEQFF. The CDR3 DNA sequence: TGTGCCATCAGTGAGTCAGGGGGTCTCTACAATGAGCAGTTCTTC.

The CDR3 loop is CSVVKLFNEQFF. In nucleotides, the CDR3 is TGCAGCGTTGTGAAACTATTCAATGAGCAGTTCTTC. V gene TRBV29-1 combines with J gene TRBJ2-1; D gene unclear. The CDR3 totals 12 residues. Germline-derived CDR1 and CDR2 are SQVTM and ANQGSEA. V lost 4 bases, J lost 6 bases, and 10 bases lay in between.

Concerning this clone itself: This same CDR3 is encoded by further DNA sequences in the sample. The chain joins TRBV20-1 to TRBJ2-7, with D possibly TRBD1 on 6 matching bases. CDR1 is DFQATT, CDR2 SNEGSKA, per germline (reference sequence). V was trimmed by 5 bases and J by 2 bases, leaving 7 bases between them. The CDR3 sequence is 11 residues long. For the CDR3, the DNA is TGCAGTGCTCGGGACACCTACGAGCAGTACTTC. It codes for CSARDTYEQYF.